This entry lists 4 T cell receptor beta chains sequenced from one sample in a study of T cells in Graves' hyperthyroidism and ophthalmopathy. Amplified TCR beta CDR3 regions derived from RNA transcripts. Using the HTBI primer set, a first-round RT-PCR was run on the TCR CDR3. TCRdb fed the multiplex PCR reads into MiXCR, producing one record per CDR3 protein. The sample has 500,000 to 800,000 distinct CDR3 sequences; just under 45% are singletons. Input material: peripheral blood or thyroid tissue (not recorded which). The receptors shown here come from an adult man with Graves' disease, either hyperthyroidism or ophthalmopathy (not recorded which).

This chain uses TRBV7-9 with TRBJ1-5; no clear D gene. This CDR3 comprises 14 residues. Germline V CDR1 and CDR2: SEHNR, FQNEAQ (reference sequence). The V and J ends lost 5 bases and 0 bases respectively, with 8 bases between them. Here the CDR3 DNA reads TGTGCCAGCAGCGACCCTTCTAGCAATCAGCCCCAGCATTTT. Encoded protein: CASSDPSSNQPQHF.

With respect to this clonotype: The junction does not match germline at one end; this may be a read error. This rearrangement joins TRBV24-1 to TRBJ2-5; a possible D gene is TRBD1 (6 bases). From germline, CDR1 is KGHDR and CDR2 SFDVKD. The CDR3 is 14 amino acids. This CDR3 reads CATSDLGDTTLLFF. For the CDR3, the DNA is TGTGCCACCAGTGATTTGGGGGACACTACCCTTCTGTTCTTC.

This CDR3 is CSVGGTGWMNTEAFF. Here the CDR3 DNA reads TGCAGCGTTGGCGGGACAGGTTGGATGAACACTGAAGCTTTCTTT. V usage is TRBV29-1 and J usage is TRBJ1-1; 8 positions match TRBD1. This CDR3 has 15 amino acids. J was trimmed by 0 bases and V by 4 bases; bases with no gene match: 7. Germline V CDR1 and CDR2: SQVTM, ANQGSEA.

V and J are TRBV5-1 and TRBJ1-1; D is uncertain. The CDR3 length is 13 residues. V lost 5 bases, J lost 1 base, and 9 bases lay in between. The germline gives CDR1 SGHRS, CDR2 YFSETQ. CDR3 DNA sequence: TGCGCCAGCAGACGGAAGCCGAACACTGAAGCTTTCTTT. Amino acids: CASRRKPNTEAFF.